These T cell receptor beta chains were read from a single sample in a study of blood T cell repertoires in COVID-19. TCRdb's table, derived via immunoSEQ multiplex PCR, lists solely in-frame clones and lacks some. Of 270,000 or so clones in the sample, roughly 84% are singletons; the top ten hold approximately 6.6%. The sample comprised PBMCs or T cells enriched from blood (not recorded which). Source of these receptors: a woman in her fifties or sixties who had been exposed to COVID-19. The CDR3 runs from the conserved cysteine through the conserved F or W. Each record gives: CDR3 DNA, CDR3 protein, J gene, V gene, D gene, clone size. A D gene is named only where the DNA matches it firmly. A clone size is listed for some rows: how often the clone was seen (once, few, many), or a class if it is expanded.

cdr3_nt: TGTGCCAGCAGCTCTCCGGGACAGGGGGACTATGGCTACACCTTC
cdr3_aa: CASSSPGQGDYGYTF
j_call: TRBJ1-2
v_call: TRBV5-4
d_call: TRBD1
clone_size: .

cdr3_nt: TGTGCCAGTAGTGGCGGATACGAGCAGTACTTC
cdr3_aa: CASSGGYEQYF
j_call: TRBJ2-7
v_call: TRBV19
d_call: .
clone_size: few

cdr3_nt: TGTGCCAGCAGCCCCCGACAGGGTAGGACAGATACGCAGTATTTT
cdr3_aa: CASSPRQGRTDTQYF
j_call: TRBJ2-3
v_call: TRBV9
d_call: TRBD1
clone_size: .

cdr3_nt: TGCGCCAGCAGCCATAGTGTGAGCAATCAGCCCCAGCATTTT
cdr3_aa: CASSHSVSNQPQHF
j_call: TRBJ1-5
v_call: TRBV4-1
d_call: .
clone_size: .

cdr3_nt: TGCGCCAGCAGCATAGCGGGGGGTCCCGGGGAGCTGTTTTTT
cdr3_aa: CASSIAGGPGELFF
j_call: TRBJ2-2
v_call: TRBV5-1
d_call: TRBD2
clone_size: .

cdr3_nt: TGTGCCAGCAGCCAAGCCGGGGGCACAGATACGCAGTATTTT
cdr3_aa: CASSQAGGTDTQYF
j_call: TRBJ2-3
v_call: TRBV3-1/TRBV3-2
d_call: .
clone_size: .

cdr3_nt: TGCGCCAGCAGCCAAGATGGGAAGACAGGGACCCCCAGCTCCTACGAGCAGTACTTC
cdr3_aa: CASSQDGKTGTPSSYEQYF
j_call: TRBJ2-7
v_call: TRBV4-1
d_call: TRBD1
clone_size: .

cdr3_nt: TGTGCCAGCGCCTCCCTCGGAGCGGGGGCCCGAACCGGAGAGCTGTTTTTT
cdr3_aa: CASASLGAGARTGELFF
j_call: TRBJ2-2
v_call: TRBV18
d_call: TRBD2
clone_size: once

cdr3_nt: TGTGCCAGCAGCCTCCGGGACAGGGATGTCAATGGCTACACCTTC
cdr3_aa: CASSLRDRDVNGYTF
j_call: TRBJ1-2
v_call: TRBV7-2
d_call: TRBD1
clone_size: once

cdr3_nt: TGTGCCAGCAGGGGAGAGGAGAAGACCCAGTACTTC
cdr3_aa: CASRGEEKTQYF
j_call: TRBJ2-5
v_call: TRBV6-5
d_call: .
clone_size: .

cdr3_nt: TGTGCCAGCAGCCCTGGGACTAGCGGGGGCCTTTACACCGGGGAGCTGTTTTTT
cdr3_aa: CASSPGTSGGLYTGELFF
j_call: TRBJ2-2
v_call: TRBV7-8
d_call: TRBD2
clone_size: .

cdr3_nt: TGCGCCAGCAGCTTGGCCAGCGACAATGAGCAGTTCTTC
cdr3_aa: CASSLASDNEQFF
j_call: TRBJ2-1
v_call: TRBV5-1
d_call: .
clone_size: many

cdr3_nt: TGCGCCAGCAGCTTAGGGGGACAGTACCGGGCAACGGGAAACACCATATATTTT
cdr3_aa: CASSLGGQYRATGNTIYF
j_call: TRBJ1-3
v_call: TRBV5-1
d_call: TRBD1
clone_size: .

cdr3_nt: TGTGCCAGCAGCGTATATCCGGGGAGCTCCTACGAGCAGTACTTC
cdr3_aa: CASSVYPGSSYEQYF
j_call: TRBJ2-7
v_call: TRBV7-2
d_call: .
clone_size: .

cdr3_nt: TGTGCCAGCAGCCGCCGGGTCTACCCTGAAGCTTTCTTT
cdr3_aa: CASSRRVYPEAFF
j_call: TRBJ1-1
v_call: TRBV12-3/TRBV12-4
d_call: .
clone_size: few